These 10 T cell receptor beta chains were all obtained from the same sample, sequenced in a study of blood T cell repertoires in COVID-19 (dated by TCRdb to about 2020). The method behind the library was the immunoSEQ multiplex PCR assay. TCRdb's version of the immuneACCESS table is confined to in-frame rearrangements and falls short of the full clone set. An unresolved V gene accounts for under half of the shortfall where checked; the remainder is of unknown origin. The sample yields about 210,000 clones; 82% were counted once. Approximately 5% of the sample is held by the ten biggest clonotypes. The material sequenced was peripheral blood. These receptors were obtained from a woman between 65 and 79 years old with COVID-19, enrolled during active disease.

This clone has only a few counts. The chain recombines TRBV29-1 with TRBJ2-1; 9 positions match TRBD1. This CDR3 has 10 amino acids. V shed 7 bases and J 16 bases; nucleotides not matched to a gene: 8. Germline V gives CDR1 SQVTM, CDR2 ANQGSEA. CDR3 DNA: TGCAGCGCTCGGGACAGGGTCGAATTCTTC. It is translated as CSARDRVEFF.

V gene TRBV6-5 combines with J gene TRBJ1-6, with D possibly being TRBD1 (5 bases). Trimming took 5 bases from V and 3 from J, leaving 8 bases between them. Germline values: CDR1 MNHEY, CDR2 SVGAGI. The CDR3 consists of 14 residues. CDR3 loop: CASSSTGYNSPLHF. CDR3 sequence (DNA): TGTGCCAGCAGTAGTACAGGCTATAATTCACCCCTCCACTTT.

J is TRBJ2-1 and V is TRBV27; 14 nucleotides match TRBD2. CDR1 MNHEY and CDR2 SMNVEV come from the germline V gene (reference sequence). The CDR3 is 15 amino acids. V shed 6 bases and J 6 bases; nucleotides not matched to a gene: 4. The CDR3 sequence is CASSIGTSGSNEQFF. The CDR3 DNA is TGTGCCAGCAGCATCGGGACTAGCGGGAGCAATGAGCAGTTCTTC.

The rearrangement joins TRBV25-1 to TRBJ1-6; TRBD1 is a possible D gene (6 bases). The CDR3 has 16 amino acids. Trimming cost V 6 bases and J 1 base, with 13 bases left between them. The germline CDR1 and CDR2 sequences are MGHDK and SYGVNS. CDR3 nucleotide sequence: TGTGCCAGCAGGAATAGGGACACTTCCTATAATTCACCCCTCCACTTT. Translated: CASRNRDTSYNSPLHF.

This chain uses TRBV2 with TRBJ1-5; TRBD1 agrees at 9 bases. CDR1 is SNHLY, CDR2 FYNNEI, per germline. V lost 3 bases and J lost 7; bases outside the gene matches: 4. The CDR3 length is 14 residues. Here the CDR3 DNA reads TGTGCCAGCAGTGATGGACAGGGGTGGCAGCCCCAGCATTTT. Its translation: CASSDGQGWQPQHF.

The chain joins TRBV29-1 to TRBJ2-1; 9 bases agree with TRBD1. The CDR3 totals 15 residues. Germline-derived CDR1 and CDR2 are SQVTM and ANQGSEA. With V trimmed by 6 bases and J by 8 bases, 14 bases remained unmatched. CDR3 region: CSVGTGFLGLYEQFF. The DNA for the CDR3 is TGCAGCGTCGGGACAGGGTTTTTAGGGTTATATGAGCAGTTCTTC.

The rearrangement joins TRBV6-5 to TRBJ1-4; perhaps TRBD1 as D (5 bases). Per germline, CDR1 MNHEY and CDR2 SVGAGI. CDR3 length equals 14 residues. The V gene lost 5 bases and the J gene lost 4 bases, with 11 bases spanning the gap. The CDR3 reads CASSPTAFNEKLFF. CDR3 nucleotide sequence: TGTGCCAGCAGTCCGACAGCCTTTAATGAAAAACTGTTTTTT.

The rearrangement joins TRBV7-3 to TRBJ1-2, with 9 bases identical to TRBD1. With V trimmed by 3 bases and J by 7 bases, 6 bases remained unmatched. Germline CDR1 and CDR2: SGHTA and FQGTGA. CDR3 length: 14 residues. The CDR3 sequence is CASSLGQGVSGYTF. The CDR3 DNA reads TGTGCCAGCAGCTTGGGACAGGGCGTAAGTGGCTACACCTTC.

This chain connects TRBV19 to TRBJ1-1; 10 bases are shared with TRBD1. The CDR3 loop spans 17 amino acids. V lost 7 bases and J lost 10; bases outside the gene matches: 21. Per germline, CDR1 LNHDA and CDR2 SQIVND (reference sequence). CDR3 in amino acids: CASTTLGQGLNSKVAFF. CDR3 sequence (DNA): TGTGCCAGTACCACCTTGGGACAGGGGTTAAATTCGAAAGTAGCTTTCTTT. Supplemented by reference TRBV19 and TRBJ1-1, the full variable domain reads DGGITQSPKYLFRKEGQNVTLSCEQNLNHDAMYWYRQDPGQGLRLIYYSQIVNDFQKGDIAEGYSVSREKKESFPLTVTSAQKNPTAFYLCASTTLGQGLNSKVAFFGQGTRLTVV.

This clone has only a few counts. This rearrangement joins TRBV28 to TRBJ2-7; D gene ambiguous. The CDR3 has 16 residues. V lost 7 bases, J lost 6 bases, and 25 bases lay in between. CDR1 is MDHEN and CDR2 is SYDVKM in the germline V gene. The CDR3, as DNA: TGTGCCAGCACCCTCCAGGTGGGCCCGATTCCCCGCGAGCAGTACTTC. It codes for CASTLQVGPIPREQYF.